Listed here are 2 T cell receptor beta chains from one sample, sequenced in a study of cytomegalovirus exposure and HLA in healthy donors. Using immunoSEQ multiplex PCR, the repertoire was profiled, and TCRdb retains in-frame clones only, with some absent. This sample yields 100,000 to 150,000 clones, of which 75% to 90% are seen a single time; approximately 1.1% belongs to the top ten. Sequencing was done on a sample of PBMCs. Every receptor here comes from a woman between 18 and 29 years old in good health and CMV-seronegative.

The J gene is TRBJ2-7, the V gene TRBV7-9, with 8 bases lining up with TRBD1. Germline lookup yields CDR1 SEHNR and CDR2 FQNEAQ (reference sequence). The CDR3 sequence is 14 residues long. V was pared by 3 bases and J by 7 bases, with 8 bases of the junction left unmatched. CDR3 amino acids: CASSFPGQGPEQYF. The CDR3 bases are TGTGCCAGCAGCTTCCCCGGACAGGGTCCGGAGCAGTACTTC.

V usage is TRBV2 and J usage is TRBJ2-5; 9 positions match TRBD2. V dropped 8 bases and J dropped 5; count of bases not matched to a gene: 12. The CDR3 sequence is 15 residues long. From germline, CDR1 is SNHLY and CDR2 FYNNEI. As DNA, the CDR3 is TGTGCCAGCGGACGGAGCGGGGGGCCGTTGGAGACCCAGTACTTC. This translates into CASGRSGGPLETQYF.